The 29 T cell receptor beta chains presented below share a single source sample, sequenced in a study of graft-versus-host responses after intestinal transplantation. Profiling relied on immunoSEQ multiplex PCR, and the TCRdb table lists in-frame clones only, not all of them. This table has tens of thousands of clones, just under 95% appearing once. Sequencing was performed on PBMCs, taken 750 to 800 days after a first intestinal transplant, on the day of a second. The receptor source for this set is a human patient who received an intestinal transplant, so some T cells may come from the graft donor.

The CDR3 DNA reads TGTGCCAGCTCGGACACAAATGGTCGTGCCAATGAAAAACTGTTTTTT. Translated: CASSDTNGRANEKLFF. The rearrangement uses TRBV18 and TRBJ1-4, with D perhaps TRBD1 (5 bases). The CDR3 extends over 16 amino acids. CDR1 and CDR2 from the germline V gene are KGHSH and LQKENI. Trimming took 6 bases from V and 5 from J, leaving 19 bases between them.

V usage is TRBV9 and J usage is TRBJ1-2; no firm D call. The germline CDR1 and CDR2 sequences are SGDLS and YYNGEE. This CDR3 has 15 amino acids. The V gene lost 2 bases and the J gene lost 4 bases, with 15 bases spanning the gap. The CDR3 DNA sequence: TGTGCCAGCAGCGTTGCCGGGAGCTTGTTCTATGGCTACACCTTC. This codes for CASSVAGSLFYGYTF.

The chain is built from TRBV5-8 and TRBJ1-3; unclear D gene. Germline values: CDR1 SGHTS, CDR2 YDEGEE. The V end was cut by 1 base, the J end by 2 bases, with 4 bases between. This CDR3 is built from 13 residues. CDR3 in amino acids: CASSLLPGNTIYF. The CDR3 DNA sequence: TGTGCCAGCAGCTTGCTTCCTGGAAACACCATATATTTT.

This chain uses TRBV29-1 with TRBJ1-1; 7 nucleotides line up with TRBD1. With 7 bases clipped from V and 6 bases from J, the junction kept 5 bases outside the gene matches. CDR1 and CDR2 from the germline V gene are SQVTM and ANQGSEA. CDR3 length: 11 residues. In nucleotides, the CDR3 is TGCAGCGAGGGCAGGGGGGCTGAAGCTTTCTTT. Its protein is CSEGRGAEAFF.

The chain couples TRBV2 to TRBJ1-2; D unclear. In germline, CDR1 is SNHLY, CDR2 FYNNEI. This CDR3 is built from 11 residues. Deletions cut 11 bases from V and 8 bases from J, with 15 bases between. The DNA for the CDR3 is TGTGCCCGAAGGGTAGCGGCGGGCTACACCTTC. Translated: CARRVAAGYTF. The full variable domain, its missing parts supplied by reference TRBV2 and TRBJ1-2, is EPEVTQTPSHQVTQMGQEVILRCVPISNHLYFYWYRQILGQKVEFLVSFYNNEISEKSEIFDDQFSVERPDGSNFTLKIRSTKLEDSAMYFCARRVAAGYTFGSGTRLTVV.

V gene TRBV2 combines with J gene TRBJ2-7; D is undetermined. V lost 3 bases and J 4 bases, leaving 7 bases between the germline ends. CDR1 and CDR2 from the germline V gene are SNHLY and FYNNEI. The CDR3 has 12 residues. The CDR3 sequence is CASSELGYEQYF. The CDR3 DNA reads TGTGCCAGCAGTGAGTTGGGTTACGAGCAGTACTTC.

In its sample, this clone was seen once. This chain connects TRBV7-9 to TRBJ2-5, with 10 bases identical to TRBD2. The J call is doubtful: the DNA matches TRBJ2-7 better. CDR1 and CDR2 from the germline V gene are SEHNR and FQNEAQ (reference sequence). This CDR3 region has 15 residues. The CDR3 spells CASGDSGLAIYEQYF. CDR3 sequence (DNA): TGTGCCAGCGGCGATTCGGGACTAGCGATATACGAGCAGTACTTC.

This chain uses TRBV7-3 with TRBJ2-7; tentatively, D is TRBD2 (5 bases). This CDR3 has 15 amino acids. In germline, CDR1 is SGHTA, CDR2 FQGTGA. V shed 0 bases and J shed 0 bases, with 9 bases lying between them. CDR3 residues: CASSLTGKSSYEQYF. The CDR3 bases are TGTGCCAGCAGCTTAACCGGGAAAAGCTCCTACGAGCAGTACTTC.

J is TRBJ2-1 and V is TRBV28, with D perhaps TRBD1 (6 bases). Germline V lookup: CDR1 MDHEN, CDR2 SYDVKM. V lost 2 bases, J lost 3 bases, and 11 bases lay in between. There are 15 residues in the CDR3. CDR3 DNA: TGTGCCAGCAGTTTAACCCGAGGGGGCTACAATGAGCAGTTCTTC. Protein: CASSLTRGGYNEQFF.

J is TRBJ2-4 and V is TRBV7-3; 8 positions match TRBD2. V trimming: 5 bases; J trimming: 1 base; junction bases outside the gene matches: 13. CDR1 and CDR2 (germline): SGHTA, FQGTGA. There are 18 residues in the CDR3. CDR3 nucleotide sequence: TGTGCCAGCAGCCTCCTAACCCTCGGGGGGGTGGCCAAAAACATTCAGTACTTC. Translation gives CASSLLTLGGVAKNIQYF.

The chain is built from TRBV7-9 and TRBJ2-1; D gene unclear. The CDR3 extends over 13 amino acids. The V end was cut by 2 bases, the J end by 5 bases, with 7 bases between. Per germline, CDR1 SEHNR and CDR2 FQNEAQ (reference sequence). The CDR3 DNA reads as TGTGCCAGCAGCTTATCACTAAACAATGAGCAGTTCTTC. Its protein is CASSLSLNNEQFF.

The chain recombines TRBV7-3 with TRBJ2-1; TRBD1 agrees at 7 bases. Germline CDR1 reads SGHTA; CDR2 reads FQGTGA. J was trimmed by 5 bases and V by 2 bases; bases with no gene match: 6. CDR3 length: 15 residues. The CDR3 is CASSLDRVGDNEQFF. The CDR3 DNA is TGTGCCAGCAGCTTAGACAGGGTAGGGGACAATGAGCAGTTCTTC.

The V and J genes are TRBV10-2 and TRBJ2-7; D gene ambiguous. The V gene's germline CDR1 is WSHSY and CDR2 SAAADI. V dropped 0 bases and J dropped 4 bases, with 1 base sitting between them. CDR3 size: 11 residues. In DNA form, the CDR3 reads TGCGCCAGCAGTGAGTCTTACGAGCAGTACTTC. It codes for CASSESYEQYF.

The gene calls are TRBV27 and TRBJ2-1; no definite D call. The CDR3 is 15 amino acids. The germline V gene encodes CDR1 MNHEY and CDR2 SMNVEV (reference sequence). Trimming removed 0 bases at V and 4 bases at J, with 10 bases between. The CDR3 nucleotides read TGTGCCAGCAGTTTATCTAAGATCTGGTACAATGAGCAGTTCTTC. This encodes CASSLSKIWYNEQFF.

The J gene is TRBJ2-4, the V gene TRBV2; 7 bases map to TRBD1. The length of the CDR3 is 14 residues. Germline-derived CDR1 and CDR2 are SNHLY and FYNNEI. Unmatched junction bases numbered 7, after V lost 7 bases and J lost 4 bases. Here the CDR3 reads CASTTPGQKNIQYF. The DNA for the CDR3 is TGTGCCAGCACGACTCCGGGACAGAAAAACATTCAGTACTTC.

The rearrangement uses TRBV30 and TRBJ1-6; D remains ambiguous. Trimming took off 1 base at V and 8 bases at J, with 9 bases between the two ends. Germline CDR1 reads GTSNPN; CDR2 reads SVGIG (reference sequence). The CDR3 spans 13 residues. The CDR3 nucleotides read TGTGCCTGGAGTGCTAGTTCGCATTCACCCCTCCACTTT. Translation gives CAWSASSHSPLHF.

V and J are TRBV27 and TRBJ2-5; the match to TRBD1 covers 8 bases. With the DNA end fitting TRBJ2-7 better, the J assignment may be wrong. CDR3 length: 13 amino acids. Germline CDR1 MNHEY, CDR2 SMNVEV (reference sequence). The CDR3 here is CASSWTGNYEQYF. The CDR3 coding sequence is TGTGCCAGCAGCTGGACAGGGAACTACGAGCAGTACTTC.

V and J are TRBV19 and TRBJ1-2, with 7 bases identical to TRBD1. The CDR3 covers 15 residues. The V gene end was trimmed by 7 bases and the J gene end by 2 bases; junction bases not matched to a gene: 10. CDR1 and CDR2 (germline): LNHDA, SQIVND (reference sequence). The CDR3 spells CASNQPTGFNYGYTF. CDR3 DNA sequence: TGTGCCAGTAACCAACCGACAGGGTTCAACTATGGCTACACCTTC.

This chain joins TRBV23-1 and TRBJ2-1; 9 bases align to TRBD1. TRBV23-1 is marked as an open reading frame, function uncertain. The CDR3 spans 14 residues. The junction had 8 bases not matched to a gene; V was cut back by 7 bases and J by 7 bases. The CDR3 DNA reads as TGCGCCAGCACCCCGGGACAGGGCCCAAATGAGCAGTTCTTC. The encoded protein is CASTPGQGPNEQFF.

The chain recombines TRBV7-9 with TRBJ1-4; D is undetermined. CDR1 is SEHNR, CDR2 FQNEAQ, per germline (reference sequence). The CDR3 has 15 residues. Trimming stripped 3 bases from V and 0 bases from J, with 8 bases between. The CDR3 DNA is TGTGCCAGCAGCTTGCCGGCCGCAACTAATGAAAAACTGTTTTTT. Translated, it gives CASSLPAATNEKLFF.

This rearrangement joins TRBV6-1 to TRBJ1-2; possible D gene TRBD1, 6 bases. CDR1 MNHNS and CDR2 SASEGT come from the germline V gene. This CDR3 has 10 residues. V was shortened by 5 bases and J by 8 bases, with 6 bases between the two germline ends. The CDR3 DNA reads TGTGCCAGCAGTCAGGGGGGCTACACCTTC. It specifies CASSQGGYTF.

V is TRBV19 and J is TRBJ2-1; 8 nucleotides match TRBD2. J lost 8 bases, V lost 2 bases, and 5 bases had no gene match. The CDR3 is 14 residues long. Germline V gene lookup returns CDR1 LNHDA and CDR2 SQIVND (reference sequence). CDR3 in DNA: TGTGCCAGTAGTATACGGGAGGGGTTATATGAGCAGTTCTTC. Amino acids: CASSIREGLYEQFF. Combining the CDR3 with reference TRBV19 and TRBJ2-1 gives the whole variable domain DGGITQSPKYLFRKEGQNVTLSCEQNLNHDAMYWYRQDPGQGLRLIYYSQIVNDFQKGDIAEGYSVSREKKESFPLTVTSAQKNPTAFYLCASSIREGLYEQFFGPGTRLTVL.

This chain uses TRBV28 with TRBJ1-2; no clear D gene. V dropped 11 bases and J dropped 7 bases, with 29 bases sitting between them. The CDR3 runs 16 residues. The germline CDR1 and CDR2 sequences are MDHEN and SYDVKM. The CDR3: CAAARLAVGDYRGYTF. CDR3 coding DNA: TGTGCCGCCGCCCGACTGGCCGTCGGGGATTATCGTGGCTACACCTTC.

The V and J genes are TRBV4-1 and TRBJ2-1; 9 nucleotides align to TRBD2. The V gene end was trimmed by 0 bases and the J gene end by 7 bases; junction bases not matched to a gene: 7. The CDR3 is 16 residues long. Germline V gene data show CDR1 as MGHRA and CDR2 as YSYEKL. The chain's CDR3 is CASSQEGSGRRNEQFF. The CDR3, as DNA: TGCGCCAGCAGCCAAGAGGGGAGCGGGAGGAGGAATGAGCAGTTCTTC.

The J gene is TRBJ2-5, the V gene TRBV7-9; D is undetermined. V lost 3 bases to trimming and J lost 3 bases, with 2 bases between them. The CDR3 spans 11 residues. Looked up from germline, CDR1 is SEHNR and CDR2 is FQNEAQ (reference sequence). CDR3 region: CASSLKETQYF. CDR3 coding DNA: TGTGCCAGCAGCTTGAAAGAGACCCAGTACTTC. The complete variable domain, with remaining parts taken from reference TRBV7-9 and TRBJ2-5, reads DTGVSQNPRHKITKRGQNVTFRCDPISEHNRLYWYRQTLGQGPEFLTYFQNEAQLEKSRLLSDRFSAERPKGSFSTLEIQRTEQGDSAMYLCASSLKETQYFGPGTRLLVL.

The V and J genes are TRBV6-1 and TRBJ1-1; D is perhaps TRBD1 (5 bases). The germline CDR1 and CDR2 sequences are MNHNS and SASEGT. The CDR3 totals 15 residues. Deletions cut 8 bases from V and 0 bases from J, with 16 bases between. The CDR3 sequence is CASRPGPKMNTEAFF. CDR3 DNA sequence: TGTGCCAGCCGGCCGGGACCGAAAATGAACACTGAAGCTTTCTTT.

The J gene is TRBJ2-1, the V gene TRBV19, with D hard to call. Germline V gene lookup returns CDR1 LNHDA and CDR2 SQIVND (reference sequence). The CDR3 is 10 amino acids. The V gene lost 5 bases and the J gene lost 9 bases, with 5 bases spanning the gap. This chain's CDR3 is CASSGFEQFF. CDR3 DNA sequence: TGTGCCAGTAGTGGGTTTGAGCAGTTCTTC.

The chain couples TRBV2 to TRBJ2-7; D is unresolved. This CDR3 is 15 amino acids long. Germline CDR1 is SNHLY and CDR2 is FYNNEI. With 1 base removed from V and 1 base from J, the gap between germline ends came to 11 bases. CDR3 in amino acids: CASSEGVAESYEQYF. The CDR3 nucleotides are TGTGCCAGCAGTGAAGGAGTGGCGGAATCCTACGAGCAGTACTTC. Variable domain in full (rest from reference TRBV2 and TRBJ2-7): EPEVTQTPSHQVTQMGQEVILRCVPISNHLYFYWYRQILGQKVEFLVSFYNNEISEKSEIFDDQFSVERPDGSNFTLKIRSTKLEDSAMYFCASSEGVAESYEQYFGPGTRLTVT.

The chain couples TRBV11-2 to TRBJ2-2; D not certain. Germline V gene lookup returns CDR1 SGHAT and CDR2 FQNNGV. V was cut by 2 bases and J by 8 bases, with 6 bases left in between. The CDR3 length is 12 residues. CDR3 coding DNA: TGTGCCAGCAGCTTAATTGGTGGGGAGCTGTTTTTT. Its translation is CASSLIGGELFF.